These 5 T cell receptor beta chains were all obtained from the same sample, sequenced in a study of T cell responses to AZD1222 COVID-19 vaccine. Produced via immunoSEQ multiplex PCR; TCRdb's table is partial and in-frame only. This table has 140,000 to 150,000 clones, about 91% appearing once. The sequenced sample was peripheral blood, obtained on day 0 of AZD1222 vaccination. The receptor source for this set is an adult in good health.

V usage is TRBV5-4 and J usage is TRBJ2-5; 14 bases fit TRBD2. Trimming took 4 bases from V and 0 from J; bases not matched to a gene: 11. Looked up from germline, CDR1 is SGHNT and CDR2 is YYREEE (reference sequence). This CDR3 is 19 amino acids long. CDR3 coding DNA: TGTGCCAGCAGCGTCGGGACTAGCGGGAGAAATTGGTACCAAGAGACCCAGTACTTC. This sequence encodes CASSVGTSGRNWYQETQYF.

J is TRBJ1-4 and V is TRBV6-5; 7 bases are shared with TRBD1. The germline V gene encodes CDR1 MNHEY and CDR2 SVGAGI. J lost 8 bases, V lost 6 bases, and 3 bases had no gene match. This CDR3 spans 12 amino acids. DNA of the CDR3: TGTGCCAGCAGCCCAGGGGGGGAAAAACTGTTTTTT. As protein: CASSPGGEKLFF.

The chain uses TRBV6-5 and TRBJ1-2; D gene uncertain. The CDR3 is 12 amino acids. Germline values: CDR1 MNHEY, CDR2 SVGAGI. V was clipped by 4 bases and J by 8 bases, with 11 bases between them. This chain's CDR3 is CASSLGPGGYTF. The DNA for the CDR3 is TGTGCCAGCAGTTTAGGCCCGGGGGGCTACACCTTC.

The CDR3 nucleotides are TGTGCCAGCACCCGGTTATACCCGGGACATCGATACTATGGCTACACCTTC. Its protein is CASTRLYPGHRYYGYTF. This chain uses TRBV21-1 with TRBJ1-2; no DNA check was done on the table's D call, TRBD1. TRBV21-1 is an annotated pseudogene. This CDR3 has 17 residues.

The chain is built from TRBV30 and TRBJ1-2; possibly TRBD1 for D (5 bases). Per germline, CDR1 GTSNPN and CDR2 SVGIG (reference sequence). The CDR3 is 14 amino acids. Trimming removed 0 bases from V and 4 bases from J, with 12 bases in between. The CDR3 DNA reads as TGTGCCTGGAGTGTACAGGCCGACTTCTATGGCTACACCTTC. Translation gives CAWSVQADFYGYTF.